This T cell receptor beta chain comes out of a study of shared clonotypes between healthy human individuals. Study-wide findings and caveats: The study found about 5% of naive CD4 clonotypes shared across four donors.

CD45RO negativity and positive selection for CCR7 defined naive CD8 cells, a population that excluded terminally differentiated effector memory CD45RA+ cells. With regard to this clone: Antigen specificity is unknown.

CDR1 and CDR2 (germline): SGDLS, YYNGEE. V was clipped by 3 bases and J by 1 base, with 15 bases between them. The CDR3 runs to 16 residues. Each cell subset's genomic DNA was divided evenly among several immunoSEQ plates. Profiling relied on immunoSEQ multiplex PCR, and the TCRdb table lists in-frame clones only, not all of them. In the table there are about 680,000 clones, 92% of which are singletons. The sample taken for sequencing was naive CD8+ T cells sorted from blood. The origin of this receptor is a man aged 25 to 40 in good health. The chain has TRBV9 and TRBJ2-3, with D possibly being TRBD1 or TRBD2 (5 bases each). This CDR3 is CASSGRGPEGTDTQYF. CDR3 coding DNA: TGTGCCAGCAGCGGCCGGGGCCCGGAGGGCACAGATACGCAGTATTTT.